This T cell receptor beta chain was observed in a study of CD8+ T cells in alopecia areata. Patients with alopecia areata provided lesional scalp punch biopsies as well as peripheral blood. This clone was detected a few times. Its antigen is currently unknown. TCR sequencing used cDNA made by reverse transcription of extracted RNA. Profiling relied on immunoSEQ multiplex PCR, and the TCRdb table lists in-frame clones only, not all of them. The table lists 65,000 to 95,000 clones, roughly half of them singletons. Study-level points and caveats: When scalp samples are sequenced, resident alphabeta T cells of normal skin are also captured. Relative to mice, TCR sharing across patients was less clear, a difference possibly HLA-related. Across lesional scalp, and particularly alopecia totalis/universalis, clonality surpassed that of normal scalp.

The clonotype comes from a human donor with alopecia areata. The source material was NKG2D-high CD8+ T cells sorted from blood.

The CDR3 loop reads CASSPSGLGEQYF. CDR3 coding DNA: TGCGCCAGCAGTCCGTCAGGGTTAGGCGAGCAGTACTTC. This chain connects TRBV23-1 to TRBJ2-7, with a tentative D call TRBD1 (5 bases). Being an ORF, TRBV23-1 has a function that is uncertain. V lost 4 bases to trimming and J lost 6 bases, with 13 bases between them. The CDR3 spans 13 residues.